This section outlines one T cell receptor (beta chain) sequence together with its context. In the source study's methods: Nucleated cell counts were estimated from reference gene primer amplification. The repertoire was sequenced with immunoSEQ multiplex PCR; TCRdb's copy has only in-frame clones and lacks some. The V and J calls and the clone size are those of that table, but D and trimming were determined from the DNA. The sample shows about 300,000 clones, roughly 83% of them seen only once. The data derive from a study of blood T cell repertoires in COVID-19. Germline-derived CDR1 and CDR2 are ENHRY and SYGVKD. V lost 2 bases, J lost 4 bases, and 5 bases lay in between. The CDR3 contains 12 residues. Seattle enrolled patients during active infection and tracked them longitudinally.

J is TRBJ1-2 and V is TRBV10-3; no clear D gene. This clonotype originated in a human donor with COVID-19, enrolled during active disease. The donor label of this sample is uncertain. Sequenced material: peripheral blood. DNA of the CDR3: TGTGCCATCAGTGAGGGCCTCTATGGCTACACCTTC. Protein: CAISEGLYGYTF.